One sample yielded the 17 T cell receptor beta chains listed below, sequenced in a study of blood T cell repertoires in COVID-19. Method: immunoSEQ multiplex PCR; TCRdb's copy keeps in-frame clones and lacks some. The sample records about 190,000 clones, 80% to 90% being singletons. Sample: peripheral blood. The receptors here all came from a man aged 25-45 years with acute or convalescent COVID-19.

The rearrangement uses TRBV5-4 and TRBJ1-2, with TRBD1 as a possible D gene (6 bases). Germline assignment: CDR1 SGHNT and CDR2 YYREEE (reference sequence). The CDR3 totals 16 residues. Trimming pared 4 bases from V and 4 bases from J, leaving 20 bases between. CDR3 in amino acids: CASSEGTQGGGYGYTF. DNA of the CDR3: TGTGCCAGCAGCGAAGGAACACAGGGAGGGGGCTATGGCTACACCTTC.

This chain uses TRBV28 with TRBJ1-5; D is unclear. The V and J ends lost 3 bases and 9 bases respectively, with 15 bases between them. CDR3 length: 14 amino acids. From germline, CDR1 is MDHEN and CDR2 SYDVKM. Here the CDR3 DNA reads TGTGCCAGCAGTTTTGGCGTTAGTTCGGGGCCCCAGCATTTT. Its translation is CASSFGVSSGPQHF.

This CDR3 reads CASSGRGRSNQPQHF. In DNA form, the CDR3 reads TGTGCCAGCAGTGGCAGGGGGCGTAGCAATCAGCCCCAGCATTTT. The chain couples TRBV2 to TRBJ1-5, with TRBD1 matching 8 bases. The V gene's germline CDR1 is SNHLY and CDR2 FYNNEI. Losses at the gene ends were 4 bases for V and 0 bases for J; bases not matched to a gene: 2. The CDR3 is made up of 15 amino acids.

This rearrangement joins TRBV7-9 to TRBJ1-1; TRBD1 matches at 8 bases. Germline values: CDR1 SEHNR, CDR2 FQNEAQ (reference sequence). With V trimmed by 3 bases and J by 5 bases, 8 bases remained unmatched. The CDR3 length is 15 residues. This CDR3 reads CASSFQGALRTEAFF. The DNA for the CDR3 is TGTGCCAGCAGCTTCCAGGGGGCCCTGAGGACTGAAGCTTTCTTT. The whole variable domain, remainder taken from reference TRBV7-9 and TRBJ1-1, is DTGVSQNPRHKITKRGQNVTFRCDPISEHNRLYWYRQTLGQGPEFLTYFQNEAQLEKSRLLSDRFSAERPKGSFSTLEIQRTEQGDSAMYLCASSFQGALRTEAFFGQGTRLTVV.

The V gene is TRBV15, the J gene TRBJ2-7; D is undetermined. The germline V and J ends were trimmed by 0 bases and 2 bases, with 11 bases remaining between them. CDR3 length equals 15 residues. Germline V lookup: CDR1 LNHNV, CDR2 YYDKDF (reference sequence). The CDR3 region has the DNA TGTGCCACCAGCAGAGATTCTCCTAGTACCTACGAGCAGTACTTC. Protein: CATSRDSPSTYEQYF.

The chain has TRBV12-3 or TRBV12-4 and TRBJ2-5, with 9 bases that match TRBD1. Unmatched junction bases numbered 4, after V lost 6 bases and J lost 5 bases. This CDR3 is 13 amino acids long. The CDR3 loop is CASRRDRAETQYF. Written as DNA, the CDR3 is TGTGCCAGCAGGCGGGACAGGGCTGAGACCCAGTACTTC.

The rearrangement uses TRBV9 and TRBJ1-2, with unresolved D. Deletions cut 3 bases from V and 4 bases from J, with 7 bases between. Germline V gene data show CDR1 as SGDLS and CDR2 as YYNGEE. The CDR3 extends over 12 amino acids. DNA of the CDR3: TGTGCCAGCAGCGCCCTCGTCTATGGCTACACCTTC. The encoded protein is CASSALVYGYTF.

The CDR3 region is CASSHDRSSGNTIYF. CDR3 nucleotides: TGTGCCAGCAGCCACGACAGGAGCTCTGGAAACACCATATATTTT. This rearrangement joins TRBV7-9 to TRBJ1-3; perhaps TRBD1 as D (6 bases). Germline CDR1 SEHNR, CDR2 FQNEAQ (reference sequence). The CDR3 runs to 15 residues. The germline V and J ends were trimmed by 5 bases and 0 bases, with 11 bases remaining between them.

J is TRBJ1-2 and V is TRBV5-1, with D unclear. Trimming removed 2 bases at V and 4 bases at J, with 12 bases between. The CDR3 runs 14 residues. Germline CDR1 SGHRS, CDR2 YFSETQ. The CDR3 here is CASSFEEPFYGYTF. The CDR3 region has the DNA TGCGCCAGCAGCTTCGAGGAACCCTTCTATGGCTACACCTTC.

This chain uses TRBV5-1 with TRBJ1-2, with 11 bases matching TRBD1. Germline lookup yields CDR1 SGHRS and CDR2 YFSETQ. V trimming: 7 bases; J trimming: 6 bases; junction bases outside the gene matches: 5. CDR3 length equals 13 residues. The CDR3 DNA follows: TGCGCCAGCGGGGACAGGGGGGTAGATGGCTACACCTTC. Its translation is CASGDRGVDGYTF.

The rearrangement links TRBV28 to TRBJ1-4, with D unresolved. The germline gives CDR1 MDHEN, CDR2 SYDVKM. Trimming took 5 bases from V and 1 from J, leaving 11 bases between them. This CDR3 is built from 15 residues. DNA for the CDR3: TGTGCCAGCAGTGAGGGAGGAGTAACTAATGAAAAACTGTTTTTT. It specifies CASSEGGVTNEKLFF.

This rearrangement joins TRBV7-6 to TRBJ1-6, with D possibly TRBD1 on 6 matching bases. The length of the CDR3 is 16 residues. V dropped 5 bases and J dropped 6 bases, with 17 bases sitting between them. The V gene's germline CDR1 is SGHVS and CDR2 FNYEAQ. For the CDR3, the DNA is TGTGCCAGCAGCCCCCAGTTAACAGGGCCTAATTCACCCCTCCACTTT. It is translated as CASSPQLTGPNSPLHF.

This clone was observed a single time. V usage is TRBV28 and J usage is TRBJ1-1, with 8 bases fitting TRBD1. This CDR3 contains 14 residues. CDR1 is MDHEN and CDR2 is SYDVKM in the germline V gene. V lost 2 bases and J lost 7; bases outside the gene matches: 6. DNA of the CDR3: TGTGCCAGCAGTTTAGGGCAGGGGGCCGGTGAAGCTTTCTTT. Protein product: CASSLGQGAGEAFF.

CDR3 amino acids: CASSLGTGSRETQYF. CDR3 DNA: TGTGCCAGCAGCTTAGGGACAGGGTCACGGGAGACCCAGTACTTC. J is TRBJ2-5 and V is TRBV7-9; 8 nucleotides agree with TRBD1. Trimming removed 1 base from V and 5 bases from J; junction bases left unmatched: 6. CDR1 is SEHNR and CDR2 is FQNEAQ in the germline V gene (reference sequence). The CDR3 runs 15 residues.

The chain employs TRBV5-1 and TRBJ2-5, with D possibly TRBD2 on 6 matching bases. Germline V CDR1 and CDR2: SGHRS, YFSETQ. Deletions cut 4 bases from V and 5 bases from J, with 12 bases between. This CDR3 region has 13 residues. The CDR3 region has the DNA TGCGCCAGCAGCGCGAGACGGGGGGAGACCCAGTACTTC. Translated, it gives CASSARRGETQYF.

As DNA, the CDR3 is TGTGCCAGCAGCTATCAGGTGCCCCCCTACGAGCAGTACTTC. Translating gives CASSYQVPPYEQYF. This chain joins TRBV13 and TRBJ2-7; the D is unclear. The CDR3 loop spans 14 amino acids. Trimming pared 4 bases from V and 2 bases from J, leaving 12 bases between. Per the germline V gene, CDR1 is PRHDT and CDR2 is FYEKMQ (reference sequence).

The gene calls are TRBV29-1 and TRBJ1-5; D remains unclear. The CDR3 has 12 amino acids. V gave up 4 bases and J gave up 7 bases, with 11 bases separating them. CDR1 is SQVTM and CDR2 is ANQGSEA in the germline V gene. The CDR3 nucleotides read TGCAGCGTTGGAACGTCGGGACAGCCCCAGCATTTT. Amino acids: CSVGTSGQPQHF. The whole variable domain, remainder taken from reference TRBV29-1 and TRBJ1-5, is SAVISQKPSRDICQRGTSLTIQCQVDSQVTMMFWYRQQPGQSLTLIATANQGSEATYESGFVIDKFPISRPNLTFSTLTVSNMSPEDSSIYLCSVGTSGQPQHFGDGTRLSIL.